This TCR beta chain was identified in a study of CD8+ T cells in alopecia areata. This sample's treatment: oral pan-JAK inhibitor, 5-10 mg twice daily. Reverse transcription of extracted RNA yielded cDNA, which provided the sequencing template. Method: immunoSEQ multiplex PCR; TCRdb's copy keeps in-frame clones and lacks some. The data hold a few hundred thousand clones, with under 70% observed a single time. The CDR3 has 13 residues. After removal of 4 bases from V and 5 bases from J, the junction contained 3 bases not matched to a gene. CDR1 and CDR2 from the germline V gene are SQVTM and ANQGSEA. The sequences come from CD4+ T cells sorted from blood, collected around week 42, from a patient treated with tofacitinib. The V call is TRBV29-1, the J call TRBJ2-1; 9 bases are shared with TRBD2. The receptor was derived from a human donor with alopecia areata. The DNA for the CDR3 is TGCAGCGTTGGGCGGGGGGGCAACAATGAGCAGTTCTTC. This encodes CSVGRGGNNEQFF.